The clone carrying this T cell receptor (beta chain) was seen more than once but under ten times. Using immunoSEQ multiplex PCR, the repertoire was profiled, and TCRdb retains in-frame clones only, with some absent. The sample carries about 180,000 clones, roughly 92% recorded once. The sample originates from a study of control samples from healthy donors and cancer patients. Per the germline V gene, CDR1 is MNHEY and CDR2 is SVGEGT. Trimming left V 5 bases short and J 6 bases short, with 14 bases between. The CDR3 is 13 amino acids. Sequencing input: blood. V gene TRBV6-2 or TRBV6-3 combines with J gene TRBJ2-7; no reliable D call. The TCR originated in a man younger than 45 in good health. CDR3 DNA: TGTGCCAGCAGTCCATTAACGGTCACCGAGCAGTACTTC. The encoded protein is CASSPLTVTEQYF.